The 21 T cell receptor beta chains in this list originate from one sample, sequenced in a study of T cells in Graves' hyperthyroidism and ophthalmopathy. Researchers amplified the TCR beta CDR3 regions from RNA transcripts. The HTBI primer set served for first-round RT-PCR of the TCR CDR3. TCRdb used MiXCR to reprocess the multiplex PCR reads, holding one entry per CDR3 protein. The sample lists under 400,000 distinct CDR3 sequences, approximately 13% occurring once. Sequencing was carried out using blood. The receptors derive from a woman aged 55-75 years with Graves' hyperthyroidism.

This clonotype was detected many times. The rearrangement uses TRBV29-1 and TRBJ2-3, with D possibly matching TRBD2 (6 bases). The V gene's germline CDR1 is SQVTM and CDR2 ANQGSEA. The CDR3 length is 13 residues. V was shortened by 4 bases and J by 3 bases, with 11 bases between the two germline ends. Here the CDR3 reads CSVAGGMTDTQYF. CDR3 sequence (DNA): TGCAGCGTTGCAGGAGGGATGACAGATACGCAGTATTTT.

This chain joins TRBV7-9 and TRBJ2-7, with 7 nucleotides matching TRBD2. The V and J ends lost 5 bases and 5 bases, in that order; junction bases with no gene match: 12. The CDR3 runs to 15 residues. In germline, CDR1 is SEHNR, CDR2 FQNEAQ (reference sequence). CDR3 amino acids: CASSLPGGSAHEQYF. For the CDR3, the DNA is TGTGCCAGCAGCCTCCCGGGCGGGAGCGCCCACGAGCAGTACTTC.

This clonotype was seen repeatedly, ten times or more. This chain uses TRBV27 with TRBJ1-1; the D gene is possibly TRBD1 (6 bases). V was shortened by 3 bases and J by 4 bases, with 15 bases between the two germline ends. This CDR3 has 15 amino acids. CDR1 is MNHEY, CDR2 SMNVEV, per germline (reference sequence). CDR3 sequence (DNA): TGTGCCAGCAGTTTGGGACAACTCGATAGCACTGAAGCTTTCTTT. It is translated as CASSLGQLDSTEAFF.

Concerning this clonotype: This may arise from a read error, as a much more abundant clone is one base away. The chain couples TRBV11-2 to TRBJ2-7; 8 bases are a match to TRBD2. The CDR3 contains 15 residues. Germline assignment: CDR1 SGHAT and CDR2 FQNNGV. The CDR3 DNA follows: TGTGCCAGCAGCTTAGTATTAGAGCGGGGGTACGAGCGGTACTTC. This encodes CASSLVLERGYERYF. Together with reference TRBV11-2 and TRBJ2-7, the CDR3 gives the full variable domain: EAGVAQSPRYKIIEKRQSVAFWCNPISGHATLYWYQQILGQGPKLLIQFQNNGVVDDSQLPKDRFSAERLKGVDSTLKIQPAKLEDSAVYLCASSLVLERGYERYFGPGTRLTVT.

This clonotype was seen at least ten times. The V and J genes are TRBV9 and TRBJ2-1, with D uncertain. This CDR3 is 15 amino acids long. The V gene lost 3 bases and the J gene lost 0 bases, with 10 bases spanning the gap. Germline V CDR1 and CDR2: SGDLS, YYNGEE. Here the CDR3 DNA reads TGTGCCAGCAGCGCTACTGGGTTCTCCTACAATGAGCAGTTCTTC. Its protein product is CASSATGFSYNEQFF. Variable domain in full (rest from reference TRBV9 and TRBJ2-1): DSGVTQTPKHLITATGQRVTLRCSPRSGDLSVYWYQQSLDQGLQFLIQYYNGEERAKGNILERFSAQQFPDLHSELNLSSLELGDSALYFCASSATGFSYNEQFFGPGTRLTVL.

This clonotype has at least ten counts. The CDR3 reads CASSGIVTDTQYF. As DNA, the CDR3 is TGTGCCAGCAGTGGAATAGTGACAGATACGCAGTATTTT. The V and J genes are TRBV6-1 and TRBJ2-3; D not certain. From germline, CDR1 is MNHNS and CDR2 SASEGT. This CDR3 region has 13 residues. V lost 4 bases, J lost 3 bases, and 8 bases lay in between.

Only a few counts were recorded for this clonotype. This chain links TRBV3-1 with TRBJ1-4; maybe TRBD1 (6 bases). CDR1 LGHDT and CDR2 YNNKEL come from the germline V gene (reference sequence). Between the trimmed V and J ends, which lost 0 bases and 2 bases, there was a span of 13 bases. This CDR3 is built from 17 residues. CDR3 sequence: CASSQDLPTGTNEKLFF. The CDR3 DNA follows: TGTGCCAGCAGCCAAGATCTTCCCACAGGGACTAATGAAAAACTGTTTTTT.

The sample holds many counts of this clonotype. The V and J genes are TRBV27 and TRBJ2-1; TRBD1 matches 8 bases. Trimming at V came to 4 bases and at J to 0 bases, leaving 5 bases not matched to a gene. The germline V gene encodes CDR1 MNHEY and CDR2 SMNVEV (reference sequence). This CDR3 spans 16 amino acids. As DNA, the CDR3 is TGTGCCAGCAGTTCTCTGACAGGGGTCTCCTACAATGAGCAGTTCTTC. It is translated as CASSSLTGVSYNEQFF.

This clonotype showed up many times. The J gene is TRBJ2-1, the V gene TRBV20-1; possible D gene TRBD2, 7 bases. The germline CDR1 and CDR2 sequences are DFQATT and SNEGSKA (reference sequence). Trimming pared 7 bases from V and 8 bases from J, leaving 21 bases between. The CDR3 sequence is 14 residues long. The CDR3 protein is CSVGGRAGSDEQFF. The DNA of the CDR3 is TGCAGTGTAGGGGGGAGGGCCGGTAGCGATGAGCAGTTCTTC.

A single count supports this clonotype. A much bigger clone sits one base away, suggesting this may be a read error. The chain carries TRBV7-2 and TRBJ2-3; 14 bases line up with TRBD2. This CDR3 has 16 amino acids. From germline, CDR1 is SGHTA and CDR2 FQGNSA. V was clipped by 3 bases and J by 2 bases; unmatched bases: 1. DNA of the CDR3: TGTGCCAGCAGCTTGACTAGCGGGAGGGTCACAGATACGCAGTATTTT. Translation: CASSLTSGRVTDTQYF.

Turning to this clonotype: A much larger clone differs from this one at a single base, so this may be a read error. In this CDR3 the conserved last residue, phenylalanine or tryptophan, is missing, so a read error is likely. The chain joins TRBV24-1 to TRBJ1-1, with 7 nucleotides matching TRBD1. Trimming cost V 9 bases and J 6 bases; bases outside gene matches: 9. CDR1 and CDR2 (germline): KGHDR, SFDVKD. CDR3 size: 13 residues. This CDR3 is CATRTGGGAEAFS. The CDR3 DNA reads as TGTGCCACCCGGACAGGCGGGGGGGCTGAAGCTTTCTCT.

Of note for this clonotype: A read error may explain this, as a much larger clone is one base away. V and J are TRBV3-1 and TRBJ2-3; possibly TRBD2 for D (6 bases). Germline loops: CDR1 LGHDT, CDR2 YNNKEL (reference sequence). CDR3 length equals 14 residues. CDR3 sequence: CASIQVAGRDTQYF. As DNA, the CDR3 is TGTGCCAGCATCCAAGTGGCGGGGAGGGATACGCAGTATTTT.

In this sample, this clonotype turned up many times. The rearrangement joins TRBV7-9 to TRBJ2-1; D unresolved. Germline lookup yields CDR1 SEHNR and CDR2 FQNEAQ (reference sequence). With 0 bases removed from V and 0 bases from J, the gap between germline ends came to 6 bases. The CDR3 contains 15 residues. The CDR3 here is CASSLAGYSYNEQFF. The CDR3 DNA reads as TGTGCCAGCAGCTTAGCGGGGTACTCCTACAATGAGCAGTTCTTC. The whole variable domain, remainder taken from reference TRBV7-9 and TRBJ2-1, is DTGVSQNPRHKITKRGQNVTFRCDPISEHNRLYWYRQTLGQGPEFLTYFQNEAQLEKSRLLSDRFSAERPKGSFSTLEIQRTEQGDSAMYLCASSLAGYSYNEQFFGPGTRLTVL.

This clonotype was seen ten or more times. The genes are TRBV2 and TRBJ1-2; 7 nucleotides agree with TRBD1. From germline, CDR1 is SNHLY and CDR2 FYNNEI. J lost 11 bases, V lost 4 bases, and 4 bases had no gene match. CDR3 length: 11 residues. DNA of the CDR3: TGTGCCAGCAGTGGGGGACAGTCGTACACCTTC. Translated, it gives CASSGGQSYTF.

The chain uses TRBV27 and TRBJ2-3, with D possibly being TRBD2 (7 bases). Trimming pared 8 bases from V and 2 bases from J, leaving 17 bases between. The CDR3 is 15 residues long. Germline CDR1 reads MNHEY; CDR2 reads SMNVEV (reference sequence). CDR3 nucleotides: TGTGCCAGCTCCTGGGGGGGGCAAAACACAGATACGCAGTATTTT. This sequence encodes CASSWGGQNTDTQYF.

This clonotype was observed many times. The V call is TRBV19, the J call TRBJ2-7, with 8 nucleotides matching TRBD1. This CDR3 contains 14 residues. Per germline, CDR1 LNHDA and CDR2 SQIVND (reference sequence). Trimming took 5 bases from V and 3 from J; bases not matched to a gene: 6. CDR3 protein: CASSPRTGYYEQYF. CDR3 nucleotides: TGTGCCAGTAGTCCTCGGACAGGGTACTACGAGCAGTACTTC. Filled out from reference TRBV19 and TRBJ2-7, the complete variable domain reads DGGITQSPKYLFRKEGQNVTLSCEQNLNHDAMYWYRQDPGQGLRLIYYSQIVNDFQKGDIAEGYSVSREKKESFPLTVTSAQKNPTAFYLCASSPRTGYYEQYFGPGTRLTVT.

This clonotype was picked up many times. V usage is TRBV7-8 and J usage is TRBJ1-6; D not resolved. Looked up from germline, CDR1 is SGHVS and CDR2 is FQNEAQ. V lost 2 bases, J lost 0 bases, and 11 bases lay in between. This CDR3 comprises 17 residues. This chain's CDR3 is CASSLFTSSSYNSPLHF. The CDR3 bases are TGTGCCAGCAGCTTATTCACATCCAGCTCCTATAATTCACCCCTCCACTTT.

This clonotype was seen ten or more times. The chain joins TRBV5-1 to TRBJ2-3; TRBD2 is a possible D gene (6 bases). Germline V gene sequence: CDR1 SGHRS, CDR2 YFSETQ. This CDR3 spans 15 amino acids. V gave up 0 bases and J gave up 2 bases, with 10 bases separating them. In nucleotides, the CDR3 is TGCGCCAGCAGCTTGGCTGGCGGGACCACAGATACGCAGTATTTT. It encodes CASSLAGGTTDTQYF.

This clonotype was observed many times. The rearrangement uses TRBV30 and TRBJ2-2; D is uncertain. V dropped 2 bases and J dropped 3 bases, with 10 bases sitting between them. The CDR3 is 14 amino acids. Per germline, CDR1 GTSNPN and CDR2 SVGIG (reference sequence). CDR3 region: CAWSPDSHTGELFF. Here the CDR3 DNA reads TGTGCCTGGAGTCCCGACTCCCACACCGGGGAGCTGTTTTTT.

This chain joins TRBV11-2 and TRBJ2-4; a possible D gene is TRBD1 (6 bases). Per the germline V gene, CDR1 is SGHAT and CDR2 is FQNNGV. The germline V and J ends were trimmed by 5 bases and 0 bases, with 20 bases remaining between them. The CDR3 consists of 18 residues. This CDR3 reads CASSLPQTGSIAKNIQYF. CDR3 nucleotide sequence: TGTGCCAGCAGCCTCCCCCAAACAGGGTCTATAGCCAAAAACATTCAGTACTTC.

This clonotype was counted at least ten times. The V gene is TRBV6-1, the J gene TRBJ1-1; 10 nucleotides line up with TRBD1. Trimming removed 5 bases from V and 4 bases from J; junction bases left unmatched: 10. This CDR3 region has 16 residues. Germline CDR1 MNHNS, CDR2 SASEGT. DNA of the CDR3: TGTGCCAGCAGTCCCGGCGCGGGACAGGGGACCACTGAAGCTTTCTTT. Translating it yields CASSPGAGQGTTEAFF.